A selection of T cell receptor beta chains follows, all from one sample in a study of shared clonotypes between healthy human individuals. The protocol was immunoSEQ multiplex PCR, while the TCRdb copy is restricted to in-frame clones and leaves out a portion. This table holds 550,000 to 750,000 clones, around 90% found once. Sample: naive CD8+ T cells sorted from blood. The receptor source for this set is a young man in good health. Each CDR3 is given with its conserved first and last residue. Each record gives: J gene, V gene, clone size, D gene, CDR3 DNA, CDR3 protein. D genes are given only for firm matches. Size values are once, few and many counts, or a class for expanded clones, and some rows have none.

j_call: TRBJ2-3
v_call: TRBV29-1
clone_size: NA
d_call: TRBD2
cdr3_nt: TGCAGCACCACCCGAGGGACTAGCGGGACCCCCGATACGCAGTATTTT
cdr3_aa: CSTTRGTSGTPDTQYF

j_call: TRBJ2-1
v_call: TRBV18
clone_size: NA
d_call: TRBD2
cdr3_nt: TGTGCCAGCTCACCAGGGGGGGGTCACAATGAGCAGTTCTTC
cdr3_aa: CASSPGGGHNEQFF

j_call: TRBJ1-5
v_call: TRBV6-6
clone_size: NA
d_call: NA
cdr3_nt: TGTGCCAGCGCGCTCGGGGTCCATCAGCCCCAGCATTTT
cdr3_aa: CASALGVHQPQHF

j_call: TRBJ2-3
v_call: TRBV19
clone_size: NA
d_call: NA
cdr3_nt: TGTGCCAGTAGTATAGTTGGGGGGATCACAGATACGCAGTATTTT
cdr3_aa: CASSIVGGITDTQYF

j_call: TRBJ2-1
v_call: TRBV29-1
clone_size: NA
d_call: NA
cdr3_nt: TGCAGCGTTGATAGGAGTGACAGGACATACAATGAGCAGTTCTTC
cdr3_aa: CSVDRSDRTYNEQFF

j_call: TRBJ2-3
v_call: TRBV29-1
clone_size: NA
d_call: NA
cdr3_nt: TGCAGCGTTTTAAGCGAAAGGAAAGATACGCAGTATTTT
cdr3_aa: CSVLSERKDTQYF

j_call: TRBJ2-7
v_call: TRBV28
clone_size: once
d_call: NA
cdr3_nt: TGTGCCAGCAGTTCCCGGGACAACTACTCCTACGAGCAGTACTTC
cdr3_aa: CASSSRDNYSYEQYF

j_call: TRBJ1-4
v_call: TRBV5-1
clone_size: NA
d_call: NA
cdr3_nt: TGCGCCAGCAGCTTGGTGGGGACCACAACTAATGAAAAACTGTTTTTT
cdr3_aa: CASSLVGTTTNEKLFF

j_call: TRBJ2-3
v_call: TRBV9
clone_size: few
d_call: TRBD2
cdr3_nt: TGTGCCAGCAGCCATTACGGACTAGCATCAGATACGCAGTATTTT
cdr3_aa: CASSHYGLASDTQYF

j_call: TRBJ2-1
v_call: TRBV29-1
clone_size: NA
d_call: TRBD2
cdr3_nt: TGCAGCGTTGCAGGACTAGCGGAAAGCTCCTACAATGAGCAGTTCTTC
cdr3_aa: CSVAGLAESSYNEQFF

j_call: TRBJ2-1
v_call: TRBV11-2
clone_size: NA
d_call: NA
cdr3_nt: TGTGCCAGCAGCATACAGGAAGCCGATGAGCAGTTCTTC
cdr3_aa: CASSIQEADEQFF

j_call: TRBJ1-1
v_call: TRBV10-1
clone_size: NA
d_call: TRBD1
cdr3_nt: TGCGCCAGCAGCAACTCTCCGGGACAGGTTACCTACGGTCTGGACGCTGAAGCTTTCTTT
cdr3_aa: CASSNSPGQVTYGLDAEAFF

j_call: TRBJ2-7
v_call: TRBV28
clone_size: NA
d_call: TRBD1
cdr3_nt: TGTGCCAGCAGTCTGGGACAGTCCTACGAGCAGTACTTC
cdr3_aa: CASSLGQSYEQYF

j_call: TRBJ2-3
v_call: TRBV5-6
clone_size: NA
d_call: NA
cdr3_nt: TGTGCCAGCAGCTTGGCTCTTATAGGATCCACAGATACGCAGTATTTT
cdr3_aa: CASSLALIGSTDTQYF

j_call: TRBJ2-7
v_call: TRBV27
clone_size: NA
d_call: NA
cdr3_nt: TGTGCCAGCAGTCCCTATAGCTCCTACGAGCAGTACTTC
cdr3_aa: CASSPYSSYEQYF

j_call: TRBJ2-1
v_call: TRBV2
clone_size: once
d_call: NA
cdr3_nt: TGTGCCAGCAGTGAAGAGGCGAGTTGGATTGAGCAGTTCTTC
cdr3_aa: CASSEEASWIEQFF

j_call: TRBJ2-3
v_call: TRBV4-2
clone_size: NA
d_call: TRBD2
cdr3_nt: TGTGCCAGCAGCACGCGAGAGGTTGTACTAGCGGGAAGCACAGATACGCAGTATTTT
cdr3_aa: CASSTREVVLAGSTDTQYF

j_call: TRBJ2-6
v_call: TRBV13
clone_size: NA
d_call: NA
cdr3_nt: TGTGCCAGCAGCCCGACCACAACCCTCTCTGGGGCCAACGTCCTGACTTTC
cdr3_aa: CASSPTTTLSGANVLTF